This note documents a single T cell receptor (beta chain) sequence. Its specificity is not known. The sample has other DNA sequences that encode this CDR3 too. Use of 60 Vbeta and 13 Jbeta primers characterized the PCR. TCRdb's table, derived via immunoSEQ multiplex PCR, lists solely in-frame clones and lacks some. This repertoire shows approximately 140,000 clones, 55% to 75% found once; its top ten account for roughly 6.4%. This CDR3 is 16 amino acids long. Germline values: CDR1 SGHTA, CDR2 FQGNSA. Trimming at V came to 5 bases and at J to 6 bases, leaving 14 bases not matched to a gene. This entry belongs to a study of cytomegalovirus exposure and HLA in healthy donors. Study observations and caveats: TRBV6-2, TRBV6-3 and some other V segments were excluded as indistinguishable.

V gene TRBV7-2 combines with J gene TRBJ2-3, with 7 positions matching TRBD2. Material for sequencing was PBMCs. The TCR originated in a woman between 55 and 75 years old in good health and CMV-seropositive. CDR3 residues: CASSQGEGGSRDTQYF. DNA for the CDR3: TGTGCCAGCAGCCAGGGAGAAGGCGGGAGTCGGGATACGCAGTATTTT.